Presented here are 4 T cell receptor beta chains from one specimen sequenced in a study of cytomegalovirus exposure and HLA in healthy donors. Repertoires were generated with immunoSEQ multiplex PCR, while TCRdb's copy carries only in-frame clones and drops some. The sample lists roughly 150,000 clones, around 92% seen once, with more than 3.5% in the top ten. The specimen sequenced was PBMCs. The receptors derive from a man between 18 and 29 years old in good health and CMV-seropositive.

The V and J genes are TRBV28 and TRBJ1-2; D perhaps matches TRBD1 (6 bases). The CDR3 consists of 13 residues. CDR1 and CDR2 from the germline V gene are MDHEN and SYDVKM. The germline V and J ends were trimmed by 2 bases and 4 bases, with 8 bases remaining between them. CDR3 in amino acids: CASSLRGGYGYTF. The CDR3 bases are TGTGCCAGCAGTTTAAGGGGGGGCTATGGCTACACCTTC.

This chain uses TRBV28 with TRBJ2-5; D possibly corresponds to TRBD2 (5 bases). The V and J ends lost 7 bases and 5 bases respectively, with 17 bases between them. Germline V gives CDR1 MDHEN, CDR2 SYDVKM. The CDR3 runs to 14 residues. CDR3 nucleotide sequence: TGTGCCAGCACATCGGGGAAAGGGCGGGAGACCCAGTACTTC. Its protein product is CASTSGKGRETQYF.

The rearrangement links TRBV29-1 to TRBJ2-1; tentatively, D is TRBD1 (5 bases). Germline lookup yields CDR1 SQVTM and CDR2 ANQGSEA. The V end was cut by 3 bases, the J end by 9 bases, with 15 bases between. The CDR3 has 13 amino acids. The CDR3 reads CSVEPQGSREQFF. The CDR3 DNA follows: TGCAGCGTTGAGCCTCAGGGTAGTCGTGAGCAGTTCTTC.

The rearrangement links TRBV29-1 to TRBJ1-1, with 10 bases fitting TRBD1. The germline V gene encodes CDR1 SQVTM and CDR2 ANQGSEA. The J segment lost 6 bases and the V segment lost 1 base, leaving 8 bases of the junction unmatched. CDR3 size: 15 residues. The CDR3 spells CSVEVLRQGAAEAFF. The CDR3 nucleotides read TGCAGCGTTGAAGTCTTAAGACAGGGGGCTGCTGAAGCTTTCTTT.